The 22 T cell receptor beta chains listed next were all sequenced from one sample in a study of T cell changes during pregnancy in multiple sclerosis. Here immunoSEQ multiplex PCR was the method, and the copy in TCRdb shows in-frame clones only, minus some. This sample has about 74,000 clones, with about nine tenths found just once. The source was peripheral blood, collected in the third trimester of pregnancy. These receptors came from a female donor with multiple sclerosis, enrolled in a pregnancy study.

This clone appeared a few times. In nucleotides, the CDR3 is TGCGCCAGCAGCTTGGATCTTGTCGGTTATGGCTACACCTTC. Its protein is CASSLDLVGYGYTF. The rearrangement joins TRBV5-1 to TRBJ1-2, with D hard to call. Between the trimmed V and J ends, which lost 0 bases and 5 bases, there was a span of 11 bases. This CDR3 spans 14 amino acids. In germline, CDR1 is SGHRS, CDR2 YFSETQ.

The chain links TRBV7-2 to TRBJ2-7; a possible D gene is TRBD1 (7 bases). The CDR3 loop spans 14 amino acids. Germline values: CDR1 SGHTA, CDR2 FQGNSA. V lost 6 bases and J 7 bases, leaving 19 bases between the germline ends. The CDR3 reads CASSPTGGGREQYF. The CDR3 DNA sequence: TGTGCCAGCAGTCCCACTGGAGGGGGCCGAGAGCAGTACTTC.

The gene calls are TRBV6-4 and TRBJ2-3; 7 bases fit TRBD1. The CDR3 has 14 amino acids. Trimming at V came to 0 bases and at J to 4 bases, leaving 1 base not matched to a gene. Germline-derived CDR1 and CDR2 are MRHNA and SNTAGT. The CDR3 is CASSDSQGADTQYF. CDR3 sequence (DNA): TGTGCCAGCAGTGACTCGCAGGGGGCAGATACGCAGTATTTT.

The V call is TRBV6-5, the J call TRBJ2-7, with 9 bases matching TRBD1. Germline V CDR1 and CDR2: MNHEY, SVGAGI. The CDR3 consists of 15 residues. J was trimmed by 3 bases and V by 6 bases; bases with no gene match: 9. The CDR3 spells CASSAYRGRSYEQYF. The CDR3 DNA follows: TGTGCCAGCAGCGCATACAGGGGGCGAAGCTACGAGCAGTACTTC.

The rearrangement uses TRBV30 and TRBJ1-1; D might be TRBD1 (5 bases). There are 11 residues in the CDR3. The germline gives CDR1 GTSNPN, CDR2 SVGIG (reference sequence). V lost 0 bases, J lost 7 bases, and 6 bases lay in between. CDR3 sequence reads: CAWSVQVEAFF. CDR3 DNA sequence: TGTGCCTGGAGTGTACAGGTTGAAGCTTTCTTT.

The rearrangement links TRBV5-1 to TRBJ2-7, with 8 bases aligning to TRBD1. Germline lookup yields CDR1 SGHRS and CDR2 YFSETQ. The J segment lost 1 base and the V segment lost 4 bases, leaving 10 bases of the junction unmatched. This CDR3 is built from 16 residues. CDR3 loop: CASSRGPGQGSYEQYF. The CDR3 DNA sequence: TGCGCCAGCAGCAGGGGGCCCGGACAGGGTTCCTACGAGCAGTACTTC.

The CDR3 loop is CASRLLNEAYGYTF. CDR3 DNA sequence: TGTGCCAGTAGATTACTGAACGAGGCTTATGGCTACACCTTC. This chain uses TRBV19 with TRBJ1-2; D is ambiguous. There are 14 residues in the CDR3. Germline CDR1 is LNHDA and CDR2 is SQIVND (reference sequence). V dropped 6 bases and J dropped 5 bases, with 16 bases sitting between them.

This clone was recorded only once. This sequence joins TRBV2 and TRBJ1-1; TRBD1 aligns across 7 bases. The V and J ends lost 6 bases and 7 bases, in that order; junction bases with no gene match: 5. The CDR3 has 12 amino acids. Germline V gene sequence: CDR1 SNHLY, CDR2 FYNNEI. CDR3 sequence: CASRQGRIEAFF. The CDR3, as DNA: TGTGCCAGCAGACAGGGGCGGATTGAAGCTTTCTTT.

This rearrangement joins TRBV5-1 to TRBJ1-2, with TRBD1 matching 9 bases. Germline V gene data show CDR1 as SGHRS and CDR2 as YFSETQ. There are 14 residues in the CDR3. V shed 1 base, J shed 6 bases, and the junction held 4 bases outside the gene matches. The CDR3 sequence: CASSLTQGADGYTF. DNA for the CDR3: TGCGCCAGCAGCTTGACACAGGGGGCTGATGGCTACACCTTC.

In nucleotides, the CDR3 is TGTGCCAGCAGCTCCCCCGCACAGGGTTACGAGCAGTACTTC. It translates to CASSSPAQGYEQYF. V and J are TRBV9 and TRBJ2-7; D is possibly TRBD1 (6 bases). The V end was cut by 4 bases, the J end by 4 bases, with 15 bases between. From germline, CDR1 is SGDLS and CDR2 YYNGEE. The CDR3 runs 14 residues.

This chain connects TRBV9 to TRBJ2-7; 8 nucleotides agree with TRBD2. J gave up 3 bases and V 4 bases, and 9 bases lay outside the gene matches. Germline CDR1 is SGDLS and CDR2 is YYNGEE. The CDR3 covers 15 residues. The CDR3 region has the DNA TGTGCCAGCAGCCCAGCACCGGGACTAGTCTACGAGCAGTACTTC. This gives the protein CASSPAPGLVYEQYF.

This chain connects TRBV6-5 to TRBJ2-1, with D perhaps matching TRBD2 (5 bases). Germline values: CDR1 MNHEY, CDR2 SVGAGI. The V gene lost 6 bases and the J gene lost 7 bases, with 16 bases spanning the gap. The CDR3 covers 14 residues. CDR3 sequence: CASSPGVYGNEQFF. The CDR3 nucleotides are TGTGCCAGCAGCCCCGGGGTCTACGGAAATGAGCAGTTCTTC.

V is TRBV7-2 and J is TRBJ2-7; 10 positions match TRBD2. The ends lost 5 bases at V and 1 base at J; junction bases unmatched: 8. This CDR3 spans 16 amino acids. Germline CDR1 SGHTA, CDR2 FQGNSA. This CDR3 reads CASSARALAGSYEQYF. In DNA form, the CDR3 reads TGTGCCAGCAGCGCGAGGGCACTAGCGGGGTCCTACGAGCAGTACTTC.

The chain links TRBV9 to TRBJ2-5, with TRBD2 matching over 13 bases. With 0 bases clipped from V and 9 bases from J, the junction kept 2 bases outside the gene matches. CDR3 length: 14 residues. Germline CDR1 reads SGDLS; CDR2 reads YYNGEE. CDR3 region: CASSVGLAGGPQYF. CDR3 in DNA: TGTGCCAGCAGCGTAGGACTAGCGGGGGGCCCCCAGTACTTC. Based on the CDR3 plus reference TRBV9 and TRBJ2-5, the full variable domain is DSGVTQTPKHLITATGQRVTLRCSPRSGDLSVYWYQQSLDQGLQFLIQYYNGEERAKGNILERFSAQQFPDLHSELNLSSLELGDSALYFCASSVGLAGGPQYFGPGTRLLVL.

The chain combines TRBV27 with TRBJ2-7, with D maybe TRBD1 (6 bases). Trimming pared 4 bases from V and 6 bases from J, leaving 22 bases between. Germline assignment: CDR1 MNHEY and CDR2 SMNVEV (reference sequence). There are 16 residues in the CDR3. The CDR3 nucleotides are TGTGCCAGCAGTTCTTATCCCCCAGACAGGTCGGGCGAGCAGTACTTC. This sequence encodes CASSSYPPDRSGEQYF.

This clone came up a few times. The chain recombines TRBV5-1 with TRBJ2-5; 8 bases agree with TRBD1. J gave up 4 bases and V 4 bases, and 9 bases lay outside the gene matches. Germline CDR1 SGHRS, CDR2 YFSETQ. CDR3 length: 15 residues. The CDR3 reads CASSPMGGQGETQYF. For the CDR3, the DNA is TGCGCCAGCAGCCCAATGGGTGGACAGGGAGAGACCCAGTACTTC.

This clone was found a few times. V is TRBV20-1 and J is TRBJ1-1; D unclear. Between the trimmed V and J ends, which lost 5 bases and 7 bases, there was a span of 8 bases. CDR1 and CDR2 from the germline V gene are DFQATT and SNEGSKA (reference sequence). CDR3 size: 10 residues. This chain's CDR3 is CSAGRYEAFF. CDR3 nucleotide sequence: TGCAGTGCTGGGCGATATGAAGCTTTCTTT.

The chain has TRBV30 and TRBJ2-7; D unclear. V lost 0 bases and J 7 bases, leaving 13 bases between the germline ends. Germline CDR1 and CDR2: GTSNPN and SVGIG (reference sequence). CDR3 length equals 13 residues. The CDR3 nucleotides read TGTGCCTGGAGTGTTGGGTTATCGGAGGAGCAGTACTTC. Translation: CAWSVGLSEEQYF.

The V and J genes are TRBV7-9 and TRBJ2-7; maybe TRBD2 (6 bases). Trimming cost V 0 bases and J 6 bases, with 21 bases left between them. CDR3 length: 17 residues. In germline, CDR1 is SEHNR, CDR2 FQNEAQ (reference sequence). The CDR3 is CASSLAPPRDTRAEQYF. CDR3 DNA sequence: TGTGCCAGCAGCTTAGCGCCACCGCGGGATACTCGGGCCGAGCAGTACTTC.

The chain recombines TRBV20-1 with TRBJ1-2; D remains ambiguous. The V end was cut by 3 bases, the J end by 5 bases, with 7 bases between. The CDR3 runs to 11 residues. Germline loops: CDR1 DFQATT, CDR2 SNEGSKA (reference sequence). The CDR3 loop is CSASYNYGYTF. In DNA form, the CDR3 reads TGCAGTGCTAGTTATAATTATGGCTACACCTTC.

This clone occurred a few times. The rearrangement links TRBV25-1 to TRBJ1-6; D uncertain. Germline lookup yields CDR1 MGHDK and CDR2 SYGVNS. With 2 bases removed from V and 11 bases from J, the gap between germline ends came to 10 bases. This CDR3 spans 13 amino acids. The CDR3 spells CASSETAGTPLHF. The CDR3 DNA sequence: TGTGCCAGCAGTGAAACGGCGGGGACACCCCTCCACTTT.

As concerns this clone: This sample also contains other DNA sequences that code for the same CDR3. The chain uses TRBV2 and TRBJ2-5; possible D gene TRBD1, 5 bases. Germline V lookup: CDR1 SNHLY, CDR2 FYNNEI. V was shortened by 6 bases and J by 1 base, with 12 bases between the two germline ends. The CDR3 consists of 14 residues. CDR3 loop: CASSALTAQETQYF. The CDR3 DNA follows: TGTGCCAGCAGCGCCCTGACAGCCCAAGAGACCCAGTACTTC.